This TCR beta chain was profiled in a study of blood T cell repertoires in COVID-19. As for the study in general: COVID-19 samples, acute and convalescent, were from the United States, Italy and Spain. The cDNA or gDNA used as material had been derived from T cells, B-cell-depleted T cells, or PBMCs.

Original methodology: Estimates of nucleated cell counts were drawn from the amplification of reference gene primers. The table came from immunoSEQ multiplex PCR; TCRdb's copy has only in-frame clones and leaves some out. V, J and clone size reflect that table, while D and trimming were determined from the DNA. This table has more than 95,000 clones, 60% to 85% appearing once. Per germline, CDR1 SNHLY and CDR2 FYNNEI. The CDR3 has 14 amino acids. V shed 4 bases, J shed 1 base, and the junction held 0 bases outside the gene matches. The source material was peripheral blood. The receptor comes from an older man with acute or convalescent COVID-19. V usage is TRBV2 and J usage is TRBJ2-3; 9 nucleotides line up with TRBD1. Here the CDR3 reads CASSGDRGTDTQYF. The CDR3 coding sequence is TGTGCCAGCAGTGGGGACAGGGGCACAGATACGCAGTATTTT.